A single sample is the source of the 12 T cell receptor beta chains below, sequenced in a study of blood T cell repertoires in COVID-19. Repertoires were generated with immunoSEQ multiplex PCR, while TCRdb's copy carries only in-frame clones and drops some. The table records about 250,000 clones, 87% of them present only once. The source material was peripheral blood. Every receptor here comes from a man in his late teens or twenties with active or convalescent COVID-19.

This chain uses TRBV2 with TRBJ2-2, with D possibly TRBD1 on 5 matching bases. Trimming removed 7 bases at V and 8 bases at J, with 8 bases between. Germline CDR1 reads SNHLY; CDR2 reads FYNNEI. This CDR3 comprises 11 residues. CDR3: CASTAGGELFF. CDR3 sequence (DNA): TGTGCCAGCACAGCAGGGGGGGAGCTGTTTTTT.

The rearrangement links TRBV18 to TRBJ1-3, with D possibly matching TRBD1 (5 bases). This CDR3 has 20 residues. V shed 3 bases and J shed 0 bases, with 24 bases lying between them. CDR1 is KGHSH, CDR2 LQKENI, per germline. Written as DNA, the CDR3 is TGTGCCAGCTCACCGTTAGCCGGGACTTACACCCGATACTCTGGAAACACCATATATTTT. Translation gives CASSPLAGTYTRYSGNTIYF.

The chain couples TRBV5-1 to TRBJ2-5, with a tentative D call TRBD1 (6 bases). The length of the CDR3 is 14 residues. The V gene's germline CDR1 is SGHRS and CDR2 YFSETQ. Trimming stripped 4 bases from V and 1 base from J, with 11 bases between. CDR3 in DNA: TGCGCCAGCAGCCTGGGGACAAGCCAAGAGACCCAGTACTTC. Translated: CASSLGTSQETQYF.

V usage is TRBV19 and J usage is TRBJ2-1; 9 nucleotides agree with TRBD1. The CDR3 covers 16 residues. The V segment lost 5 bases and the J segment 7 bases; nucleotides outside the gene matches: 12. Looked up from germline, CDR1 is LNHDA and CDR2 is SQIVND (reference sequence). The CDR3 here is CASSPEGTGWFNEQFF. CDR3 nucleotide sequence: TGTGCCAGTAGTCCCGAGGGGACAGGGTGGTTTAATGAGCAGTTCTTC.

DNA for the CDR3: TGTGCCAGCAGTTTTTTCGGACAGGGGTATTCTGAAGCTTTCTTT. Protein product: CASSFFGQGYSEAFF. The rearrangement uses TRBV28 and TRBJ1-1, with TRBD1 matching over 9 bases. CDR3 length: 15 residues. Germline loops: CDR1 MDHEN, CDR2 SYDVKM. The junction had 8 bases not matched to a gene; V was cut back by 3 bases and J by 6 bases.

The chain carries TRBV18 and TRBJ1-3; 10 positions match TRBD1. The CDR3 is 18 residues long. CDR1 and CDR2 (germline): KGHSH, LQKENI. The trim removed 6 bases at V and 1 base at J, leaving 12 bases unmatched. CDR3 sequence: CASSQTGGADVSGNTIYF. CDR3 nucleotide sequence: TGTGCCAGCTCCCAGACAGGGGGCGCGGACGTATCTGGAAACACCATATATTTT.

CDR3 sequence: CASSLPGGEGYGYTF. Here the CDR3 DNA reads TGTGCCAGCAGCTTACCAGGGGGCGAAGGCTATGGCTACACCTTC. The chain uses TRBV7-8 and TRBJ1-2; 8 bases agree with TRBD1. The CDR3 length is 15 residues. Germline-derived CDR1 and CDR2 are SGHVS and FQNEAQ. V shed 2 bases, J shed 4 bases, and the junction held 6 bases outside the gene matches.

The CDR3 is CASSPDIMNTEAFF. The DNA for the CDR3 is TGCGCCAGCAGTCCCGACATAATGAACACTGAAGCTTTCTTT. The rearrangement joins TRBV5-1 to TRBJ1-1; D is ambiguous. This CDR3 region has 14 residues. CDR1 and CDR2 from the germline V gene are SGHRS and YFSETQ. The V end was cut by 5 bases, the J end by 0 bases, with 11 bases between.

The V call is TRBV4-3, the J call TRBJ2-2; no clear D gene. Per the germline V gene, CDR1 is LGHNA and CDR2 is YSLEER. V lost 1 base, J lost 4 bases, and 13 bases lay in between. The CDR3 is 16 residues long. The CDR3 is CASSQAVAVGTGELFF. The DNA for the CDR3 is TGCGCCAGCAGCCAAGCTGTTGCGGTGGGCACCGGGGAGCTGTTTTTT.

In the case of this clone: Additional DNA sequences in this sample encode the identical CDR3. The chain uses TRBV5-4 and TRBJ2-3; D gene uncertain. This CDR3 has 12 residues. Germline V gives CDR1 SGHNT, CDR2 YYREEE (reference sequence). The V and J ends lost 4 bases and 0 bases respectively, with 3 bases between them. For the CDR3, the DNA is TGTGCCAGCAGCCCTAGCACAGATACGCAGTATTTT. Translation gives CASSPSTDTQYF.

The chain has TRBV19 and TRBJ2-2, with 9 bases lining up with TRBD1. Germline loops: CDR1 LNHDA, CDR2 SQIVND (reference sequence). The CDR3 runs to 17 residues. Trimming took 5 bases from V and 3 from J; bases not matched to a gene: 10. The chain's CDR3 is CASSLQAGQGDTGELFF. The CDR3 region has the DNA TGTGCCAGTAGTCTCCAGGCGGGACAGGGAGACACCGGGGAGCTGTTTTTT.

The chain is built from TRBV9 and TRBJ1-6; the match to TRBD1 covers 7 bases. The CDR3 sequence is 14 residues long. The V gene end was trimmed by 3 bases and the J gene end by 7 bases; junction bases not matched to a gene: 4. Germline CDR1 reads SGDLS; CDR2 reads YYNGEE. The CDR3 loop reads CASSAGQPNSPLHF. The CDR3 nucleotides are TGTGCCAGCAGCGCGGGACAGCCGAATTCACCCCTCCACTTT.